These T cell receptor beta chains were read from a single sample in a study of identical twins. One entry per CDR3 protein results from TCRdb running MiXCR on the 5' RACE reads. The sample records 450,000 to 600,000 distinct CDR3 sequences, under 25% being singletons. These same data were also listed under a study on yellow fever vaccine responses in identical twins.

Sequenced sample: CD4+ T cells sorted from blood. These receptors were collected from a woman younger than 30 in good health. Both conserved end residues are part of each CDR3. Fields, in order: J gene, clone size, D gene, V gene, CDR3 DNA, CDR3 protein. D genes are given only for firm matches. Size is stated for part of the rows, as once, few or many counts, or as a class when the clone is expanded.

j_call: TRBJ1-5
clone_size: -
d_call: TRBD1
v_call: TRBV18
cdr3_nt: TGTGCCAGCTCACCAGGACAGGAGAGCAATCAGCCCCAGCATTTT
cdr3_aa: CASSPGQESNQPQHF

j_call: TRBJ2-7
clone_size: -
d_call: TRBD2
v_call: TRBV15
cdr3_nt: TGTGCCACCAGCGCAGCGGGAGAACCTCCCTACGAGCAGTACTTC
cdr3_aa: CATSAAGEPPYEQYF

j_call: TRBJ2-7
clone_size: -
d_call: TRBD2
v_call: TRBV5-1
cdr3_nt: TGCGCCAGCAGCCCTAGCGGGAGCCTTTCCTACGAGCAGTACTTC
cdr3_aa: CASSPSGSLSYEQYF

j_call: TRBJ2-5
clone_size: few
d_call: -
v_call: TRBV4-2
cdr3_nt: TGTGCCAGCAGCCGCCCCGGGGTGCAACAAGAGACCCAGTACTTC
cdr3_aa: CASSRPGVQQETQYF

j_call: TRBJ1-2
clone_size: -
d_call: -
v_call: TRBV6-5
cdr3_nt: TGTGCCAGCACTTCGACAGGCCTCGGATATGGCTACACCTTC
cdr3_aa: CASTSTGLGYGYTF

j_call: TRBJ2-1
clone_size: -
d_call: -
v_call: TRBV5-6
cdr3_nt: TGTGCCAGCGGCCCCGGGCTAATAAGCTACAATGAGCAGTTCTTC
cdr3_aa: CASGPGLISYNEQFF

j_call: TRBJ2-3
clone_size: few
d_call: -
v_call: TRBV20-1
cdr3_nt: TGCAGTGCCTCGGGGCACACAGATACGCAGTATTTT
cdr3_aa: CSASGHTDTQYF

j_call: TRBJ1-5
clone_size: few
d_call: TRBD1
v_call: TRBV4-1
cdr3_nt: TGCGCCAGCAGCCAAGATTGGGGACAGCTATATCAGCCCCAGCATTTT
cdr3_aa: CASSQDWGQLYQPQHF

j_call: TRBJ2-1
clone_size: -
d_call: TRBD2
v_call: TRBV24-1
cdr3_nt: TGTGCCACCAGCGACGGTTTTGGCGGGAGGGCCTACAATGAGCAGTTCTTC
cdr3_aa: CATSDGFGGRAYNEQFF

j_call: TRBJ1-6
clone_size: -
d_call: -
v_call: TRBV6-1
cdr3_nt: TGTGCCAGCAGCAGAGGACTAACGAGCTCCTATAATTCACCCCTCCACTTT
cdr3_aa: CASSRGLTSSYNSPLHF

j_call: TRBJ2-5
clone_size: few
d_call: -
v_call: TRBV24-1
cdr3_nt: TGTGCCACCAGTCAGGGAAGCCAAGAGACCCAGTACTTC
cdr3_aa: CATSQGSQETQYF

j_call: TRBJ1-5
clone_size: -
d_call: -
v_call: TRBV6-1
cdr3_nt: TGTGCCAGCATGAGGACGAGCAATCAGCCCCAGCATTTT
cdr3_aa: CASMRTSNQPQHF

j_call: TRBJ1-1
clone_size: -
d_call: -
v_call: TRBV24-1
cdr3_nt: TGTGCCACCAGTGATCCCGCAGGCGAAGCTTTCTTT
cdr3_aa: CATSDPAGEAFF

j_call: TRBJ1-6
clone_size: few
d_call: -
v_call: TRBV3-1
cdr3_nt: TGTGCCAGCAGCCCTTCGGGGACGGGCAATTCACCCCTCCACTTT
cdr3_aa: CASSPSGTGNSPLHF

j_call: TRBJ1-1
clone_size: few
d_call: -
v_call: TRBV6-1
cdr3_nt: TGTGCCAGCACCTACAGGGATTCGGGCACTGAAGCTTTCTTT
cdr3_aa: CASTYRDSGTEAFF

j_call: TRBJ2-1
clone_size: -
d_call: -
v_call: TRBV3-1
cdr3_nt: TGTGCCAGCAGCCAAGACGCGCTAGGCCTCCGGCCGGGCAATGAGCAGTTCTTC
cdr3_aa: CASSQDALGLRPGNEQFF

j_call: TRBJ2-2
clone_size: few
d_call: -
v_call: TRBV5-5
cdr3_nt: TGTGCCAGCAGCCGACAGGCCTACGCGAACACCGGGGAGCTGTTTTTT
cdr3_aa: CASSRQAYANTGELFF

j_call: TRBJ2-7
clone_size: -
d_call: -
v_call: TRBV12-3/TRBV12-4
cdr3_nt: TGTGCCAGTTCAAACAGGGTCCACGAGCAGTACTTC
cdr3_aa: CASSNRVHEQYF

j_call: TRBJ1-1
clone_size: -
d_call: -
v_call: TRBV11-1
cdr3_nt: TGTGCCAGCAGCTTAAAGACCCCCGAATGGGGGGTCAACACTGAAGCTTTCTTT
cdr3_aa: CASSLKTPEWGVNTEAFF

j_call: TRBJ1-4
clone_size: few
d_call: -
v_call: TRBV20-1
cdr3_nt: TGCAGTGCTCACGGCGCAACTAATGAAAAACTGTTTTTT
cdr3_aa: CSAHGATNEKLFF

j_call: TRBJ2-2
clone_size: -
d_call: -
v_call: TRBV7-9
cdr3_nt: TGTGCCAGCAGCCAAATTTCAGGGTCAGGGGAGCTGTTTTTT
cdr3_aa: CASSQISGSGELFF

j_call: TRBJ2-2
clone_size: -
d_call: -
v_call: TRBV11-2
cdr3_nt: TGTGCCAGCAGCTCGTCCCCCAATTGGGCCGGGGAGCTGTTTTTT
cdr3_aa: CASSSSPNWAGELFF

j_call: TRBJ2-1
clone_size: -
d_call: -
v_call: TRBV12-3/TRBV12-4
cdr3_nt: TGTGCCAGCAGTCATAAAAAACTAAGCTATGAGCAGTTCTTC
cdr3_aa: CASSHKKLSYEQFF

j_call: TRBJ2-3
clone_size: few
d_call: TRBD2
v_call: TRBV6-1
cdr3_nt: TGTGCCAGCAGGGCGGGAGGAGGCACAGATACGCAGTATTTT
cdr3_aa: CASRAGGGTDTQYF

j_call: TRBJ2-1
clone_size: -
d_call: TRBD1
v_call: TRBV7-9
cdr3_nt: TGTGCCAGCAGCTTTACCGGGACAGGAGCCTACAATGAGCAGTTCTTC
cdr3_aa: CASSFTGTGAYNEQFF

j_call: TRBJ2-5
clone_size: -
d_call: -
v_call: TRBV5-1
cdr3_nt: TGCGCCAGAAGCTTGGCCTTAGACAAGCAAGAGACCCAGTACTTC
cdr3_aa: CARSLALDKQETQYF

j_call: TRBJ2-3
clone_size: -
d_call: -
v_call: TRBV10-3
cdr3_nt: TGTGCCATCAGCCTAGCGTTGGGGACAGATACGCAGTATTTT
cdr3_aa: CAISLALGTDTQYF

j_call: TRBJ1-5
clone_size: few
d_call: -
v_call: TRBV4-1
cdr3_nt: TGCGCCAGCAGCCAAGAACAGGGCCAGCAGCCCCAGCATTTT
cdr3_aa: CASSQEQGQQPQHF

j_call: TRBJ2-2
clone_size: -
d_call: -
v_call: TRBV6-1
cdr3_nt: TGTGCCAGCAGGTTGCAAGGGGCGGGTACCGGGGAGCTGTTTTTT
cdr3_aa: CASRLQGAGTGELFF

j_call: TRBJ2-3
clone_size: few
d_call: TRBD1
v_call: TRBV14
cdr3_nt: TGTGCCAGCAGCCAAGCGGGACAGGGGATCACAGATACGCAGTATTTT
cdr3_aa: CASSQAGQGITDTQYF

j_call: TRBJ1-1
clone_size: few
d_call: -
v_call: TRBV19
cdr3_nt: TGTGCCAGTAGTCTCCTGACGGTCTCTAAAGCTTTCTTT
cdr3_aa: CASSLLTVSKAFF

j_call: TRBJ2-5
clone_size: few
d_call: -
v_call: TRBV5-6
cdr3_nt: TGTGCCAGCAGCTTTAGGGGCAACCAAGAGACCCAGTACTTC
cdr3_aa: CASSFRGNQETQYF

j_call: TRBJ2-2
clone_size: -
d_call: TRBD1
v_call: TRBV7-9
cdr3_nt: TGTGCCAGCAGCCTCGGACAGGGGAAGAACACCGGGGAGCTGTTTTTT
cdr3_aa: CASSLGQGKNTGELFF

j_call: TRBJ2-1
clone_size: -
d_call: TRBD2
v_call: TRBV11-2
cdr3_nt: TGTGCCAGCAGCCCTGGGGGTAGCGGGAGTTGGGCCTACAATGAGCAGTTCTTC
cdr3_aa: CASSPGGSGSWAYNEQFF

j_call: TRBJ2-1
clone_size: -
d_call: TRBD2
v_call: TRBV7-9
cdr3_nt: TGTGCCAGCAGCTTGGGAGGCGGGGGAACCTACAATGAGCAGTTCTTC
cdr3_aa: CASSLGGGGTYNEQFF

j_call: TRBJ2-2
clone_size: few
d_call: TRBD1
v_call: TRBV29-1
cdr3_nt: TGCAGCGTTGAAGAGGGGACAGCGAACACCGGGGAGCTGTTTTTT
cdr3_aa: CSVEEGTANTGELFF

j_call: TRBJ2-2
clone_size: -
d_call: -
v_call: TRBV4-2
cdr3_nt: TGTGCCAGCAGCCAATCTCGCCCCGGGGAGCTGTTTTTT
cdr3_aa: CASSQSRPGELFF

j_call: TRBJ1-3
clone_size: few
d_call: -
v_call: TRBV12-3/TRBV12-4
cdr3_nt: TGTGCCAGCAGACCTAACACGTCTGGAAACACCATATATTTT
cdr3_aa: CASRPNTSGNTIYF

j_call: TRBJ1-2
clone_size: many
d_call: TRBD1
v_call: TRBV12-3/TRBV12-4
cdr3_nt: TGTGCCAGCAGCCGAGACAGGGGCATTGGCGGCTACACCTTC
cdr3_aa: CASSRDRGIGGYTF

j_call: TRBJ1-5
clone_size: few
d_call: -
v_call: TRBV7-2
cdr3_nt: TGTGCCAGCAGCTTAGTTAGTGGGAGCAATCAGCCCCAGCATTTT
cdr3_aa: CASSLVSGSNQPQHF

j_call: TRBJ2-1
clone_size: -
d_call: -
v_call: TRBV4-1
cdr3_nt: TGCGCCAGCAGCCCTCGGGGGCCATCCAATGAGCAGTTCTTC
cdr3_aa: CASSPRGPSNEQFF

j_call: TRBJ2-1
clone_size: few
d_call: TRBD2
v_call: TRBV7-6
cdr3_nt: TGTGCCAGCAGCTTATTAGCGGGAGCCGACAATGAGCAGTTCTTC
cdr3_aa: CASSLLAGADNEQFF

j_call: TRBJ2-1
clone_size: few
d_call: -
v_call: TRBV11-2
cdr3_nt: TGTGCCAGCAGCCCCTGGGACCGGAACAATGAGCAGTTCTTC
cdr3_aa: CASSPWDRNNEQFF

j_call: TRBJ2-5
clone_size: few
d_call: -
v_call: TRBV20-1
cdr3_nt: TGCAGTGCTAGAACCCGAGGGGGGACCCTTGGGGAGACCCAGTACTTC
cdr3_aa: CSARTRGGTLGETQYF

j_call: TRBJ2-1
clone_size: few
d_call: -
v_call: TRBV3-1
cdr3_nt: TGTGCCAGCAGCCAACGGGCCACTGAGCAGTTCTTC
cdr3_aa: CASSQRATEQFF

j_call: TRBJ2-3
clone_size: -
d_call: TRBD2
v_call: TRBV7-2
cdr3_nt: TGTGCCAGCAGCCCCTTAGCGGGATTAAGCACAGATACGCAGTATTTT
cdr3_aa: CASSPLAGLSTDTQYF

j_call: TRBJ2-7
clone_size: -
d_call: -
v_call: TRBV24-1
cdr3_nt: TGTGCCACCAGTGACGGATACGAGCAGTACTTC
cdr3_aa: CATSDGYEQYF

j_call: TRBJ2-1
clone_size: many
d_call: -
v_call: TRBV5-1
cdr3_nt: TGCGCCAGCAGCCGAGGGGTAGGAGGGGGTAATGAGCAGTTCTTC
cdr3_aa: CASSRGVGGGNEQFF

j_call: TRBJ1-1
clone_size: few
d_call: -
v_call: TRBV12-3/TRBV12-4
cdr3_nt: TGTGCCAGCAGAGTTGCACGCGAAGCTTTCTTT
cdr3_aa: CASRVAREAFF

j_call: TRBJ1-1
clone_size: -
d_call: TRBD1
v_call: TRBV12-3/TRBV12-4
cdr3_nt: TGTGCCAGCAGTTGGGGACAGGGGTTTGGGGGGACTGAAGCTTTCTTT
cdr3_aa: CASSWGQGFGGTEAFF

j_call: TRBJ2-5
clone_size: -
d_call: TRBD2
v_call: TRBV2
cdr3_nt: TGTGCCAGCATGGAGCGGGAGGGCGGGAGAAAGACCCAGTACTTC
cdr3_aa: CASMEREGGRKTQYF

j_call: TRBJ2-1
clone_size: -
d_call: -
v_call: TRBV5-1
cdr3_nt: TGCGCCAGCAGCAGCGAGGGGCAATCCTACAATGAGCAGTTCTTC
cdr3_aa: CASSSEGQSYNEQFF